The T cell receptor (beta chain) described here comes from a study of graft-versus-host responses after intestinal transplantation. Across the study: In this cohort, recipients had multivisceral, liver-intestinal, or isolated intestinal transplants. Anti-thymocyte globulin induction preceded three to four years of tacrolimus and steroid maintenance in all recipients.

Assay used: immunoSEQ multiplex PCR; TCRdb lists only in-frame clones, some missing. The sample yields over 10,000 clones, approximately 93% seen once. This clone was seen only once. The antigen is undetermined. Per germline, CDR1 SGHNT and CDR2 YYREEE (reference sequence). This CDR3 comprises 14 residues. Trimming at V came to 2 bases and at J to 5 bases, leaving 7 bases not matched to a gene. Study results and caveats: Analysis identified GvH clones in recipient marrow, with some appearing first in ileum or blood. Early post-transplant declines in HvG were associated with peak levels of circulating GvH clones.

The source was PBMCs, collected roughly 1,100 days after intestinal transplantation. The gene calls are TRBV5-4 and TRBJ2-7; 7 bases fit TRBD1. The receptor was isolated from a human patient who received an intestinal transplant, so some T cells may come from the graft donor. CDR3 in amino acids: CASSLGDRVHEQYF. The CDR3 nucleotides are TGTGCCAGCAGCTTAGGCGACAGGGTCCACGAGCAGTACTTC.